The clone carrying this T cell receptor beta chain was seen more than once but under ten times. Its antigen is undetermined. The data were taken from a study of cytomegalovirus exposure and HLA in healthy donors. In the study overall: An earlier analysis found 95 million to 140 million unique TCR beta sequences from about 190 million T cells.

Notes on the study in general: Rare TCR sequences predominated, though certain public TCRs were found in many donors. Sequencing depth roughly uniform across donors was assumed in presence/absence analyses.

Primers for the PCR totalled 60 Vbeta and 13 Jbeta. The method was immunoSEQ multiplex PCR; TCRdb's version includes in-frame clones alone and lacks a portion of them. Of hundreds of thousands of clones listed, roughly 90% were seen once; the top ten hold approximately 2.4%. This CDR3 is 17 amino acids long. Trimming took 3 bases from V and 7 from J, leaving 22 bases between them. Per germline, CDR1 SGHNT and CDR2 YYREEE (reference sequence). Sequencing was done on a sample of PBMCs. The clonotype was recovered from a woman aged 18-30 years in good health and CMV-seronegative. The chain employs TRBV5-4 and TRBJ2-2, with TRBD1 as a possible D gene (6 bases). The CDR3, as DNA: TGTGCCAGCAGCTACCCCAGGGAAGGAAGGGGGATCGGGGAGCTGTTTTTT. Amino acids: CASSYPREGRGIGELFF.